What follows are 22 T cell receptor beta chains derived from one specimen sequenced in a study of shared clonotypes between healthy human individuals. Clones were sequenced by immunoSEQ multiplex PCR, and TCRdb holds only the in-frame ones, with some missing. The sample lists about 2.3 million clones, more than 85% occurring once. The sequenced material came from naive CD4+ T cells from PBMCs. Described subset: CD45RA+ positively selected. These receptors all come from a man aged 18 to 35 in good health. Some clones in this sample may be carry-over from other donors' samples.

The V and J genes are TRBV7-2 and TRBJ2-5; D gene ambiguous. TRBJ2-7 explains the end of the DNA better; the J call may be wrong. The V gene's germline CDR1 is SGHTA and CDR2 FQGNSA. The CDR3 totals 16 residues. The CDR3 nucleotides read TGTGCCAGCAGCTCCAAACGAGCTGCTTCTCCCTACGAGCAGTACTTC. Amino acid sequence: CASSSKRAASPYEQYF.

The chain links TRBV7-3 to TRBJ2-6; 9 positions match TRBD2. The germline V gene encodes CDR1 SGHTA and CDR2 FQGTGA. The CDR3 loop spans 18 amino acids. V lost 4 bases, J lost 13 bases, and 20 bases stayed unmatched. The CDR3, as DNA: TGTGCCAGCAGCTCCCCCCGTCTGGCGGGAGGGACGTATGAAGTCCTGACTTTC. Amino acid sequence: CASSSPRLAGGTYEVLTF.

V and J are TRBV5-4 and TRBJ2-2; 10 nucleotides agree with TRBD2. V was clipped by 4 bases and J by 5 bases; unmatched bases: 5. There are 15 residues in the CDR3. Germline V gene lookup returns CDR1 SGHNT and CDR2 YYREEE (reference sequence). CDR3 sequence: CASSRAGGPTGELFF. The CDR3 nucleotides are TGTGCCAGCAGCCGAGCGGGAGGGCCAACCGGGGAGCTGTTTTTT.

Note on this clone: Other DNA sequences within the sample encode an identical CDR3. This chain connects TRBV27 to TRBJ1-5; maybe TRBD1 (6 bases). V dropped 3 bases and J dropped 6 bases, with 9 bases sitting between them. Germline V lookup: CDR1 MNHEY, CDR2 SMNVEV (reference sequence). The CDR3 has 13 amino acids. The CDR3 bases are TGTGCCAGCAGTTTTAGGGGGGGTCAGCCCCAGCATTTT. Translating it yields CASSFRGGQPQHF.

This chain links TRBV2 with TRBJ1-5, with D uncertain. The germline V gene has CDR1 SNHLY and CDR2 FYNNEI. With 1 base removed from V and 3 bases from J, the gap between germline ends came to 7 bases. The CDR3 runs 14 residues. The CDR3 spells CASSEGPFNQPQHF. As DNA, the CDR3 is TGTGCCAGCAGTGAAGGCCCGTTCAATCAGCCCCAGCATTTT.

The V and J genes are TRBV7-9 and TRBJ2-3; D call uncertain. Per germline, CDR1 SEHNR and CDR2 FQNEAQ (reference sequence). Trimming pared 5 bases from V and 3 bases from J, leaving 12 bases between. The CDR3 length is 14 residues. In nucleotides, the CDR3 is TGTGCCAGCAGCCCTGAACAGCTGACAGATACGCAGTATTTT. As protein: CASSPEQLTDTQYF.

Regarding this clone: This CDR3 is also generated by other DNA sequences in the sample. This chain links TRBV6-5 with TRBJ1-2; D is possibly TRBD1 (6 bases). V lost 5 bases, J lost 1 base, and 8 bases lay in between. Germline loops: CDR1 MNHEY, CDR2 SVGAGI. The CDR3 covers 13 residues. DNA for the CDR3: TGTGCCAGCAGTCGACAGGTTAACTATGGCTACACCTTC. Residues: CASSRQVNYGYTF.

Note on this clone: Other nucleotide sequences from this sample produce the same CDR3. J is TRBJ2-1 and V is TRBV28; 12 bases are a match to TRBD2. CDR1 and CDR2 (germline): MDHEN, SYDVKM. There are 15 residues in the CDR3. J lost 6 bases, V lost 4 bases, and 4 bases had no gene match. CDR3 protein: CASSSPGLAGNEQFF. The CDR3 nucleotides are TGTGCCAGCAGTTCACCGGGACTAGCGGGCAATGAGCAGTTCTTC.

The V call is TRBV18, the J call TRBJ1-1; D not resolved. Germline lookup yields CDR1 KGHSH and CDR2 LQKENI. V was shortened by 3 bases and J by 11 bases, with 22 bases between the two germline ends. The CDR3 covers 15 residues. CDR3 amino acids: CASSPTGQDYVSAFF. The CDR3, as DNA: TGTGCCAGCTCACCGACGGGCCAGGACTATGTGAGCGCTTTCTTT.

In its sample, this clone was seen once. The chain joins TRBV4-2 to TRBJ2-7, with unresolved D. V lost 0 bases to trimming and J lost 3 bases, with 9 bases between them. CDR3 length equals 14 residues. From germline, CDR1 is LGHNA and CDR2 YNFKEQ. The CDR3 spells CASSQDRLVYEQYF. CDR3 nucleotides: TGTGCCAGCAGCCAAGACAGGTTAGTCTACGAGCAGTACTTC.

The CDR3 DNA reads TGCAGCGCCAGGACAGGGGACGAGCAGTACTTC. Protein product: CSARTGDEQYF. V gene TRBV29-1 combines with J gene TRBJ2-7, with TRBD1 identical over 9 bases. V was clipped by 7 bases and J by 5 bases; unmatched bases: 3. The CDR3 contains 11 residues. The germline V gene has CDR1 SQVTM and CDR2 ANQGSEA.

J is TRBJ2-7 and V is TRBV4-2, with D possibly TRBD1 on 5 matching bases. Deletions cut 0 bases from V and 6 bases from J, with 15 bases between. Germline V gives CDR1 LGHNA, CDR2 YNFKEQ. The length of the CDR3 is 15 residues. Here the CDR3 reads CASSQDGRQGVEQYF. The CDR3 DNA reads TGTGCCAGCAGCCAAGATGGGCGGCAGGGCGTCGAGCAGTACTTC.

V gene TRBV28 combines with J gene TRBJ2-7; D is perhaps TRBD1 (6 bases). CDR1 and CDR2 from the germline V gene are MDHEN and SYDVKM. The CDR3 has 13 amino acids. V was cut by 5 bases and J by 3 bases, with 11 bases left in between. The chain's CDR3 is CASSTGTHYEQYF. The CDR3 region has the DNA TGTGCCAGCAGTACCGGGACACACTACGAGCAGTACTTC. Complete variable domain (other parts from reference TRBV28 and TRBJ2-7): DVKVTQSSRYLVKRTGEKVFLECVQDMDHENMFWYRQDPGLGLRLIYFSYDVKMKEKGDIPEGYSVSREKKERFSLILESASTNQTSMYLCASSTGTHYEQYFGPGTRLTVT.

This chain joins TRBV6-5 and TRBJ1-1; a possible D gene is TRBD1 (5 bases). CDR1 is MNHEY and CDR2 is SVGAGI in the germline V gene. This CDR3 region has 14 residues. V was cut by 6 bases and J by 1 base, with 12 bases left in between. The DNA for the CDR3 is TGTGCCAGCAGACCTCGGGGGGAGAACACTGAAGCTTTCTTT. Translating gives CASRPRGENTEAFF.

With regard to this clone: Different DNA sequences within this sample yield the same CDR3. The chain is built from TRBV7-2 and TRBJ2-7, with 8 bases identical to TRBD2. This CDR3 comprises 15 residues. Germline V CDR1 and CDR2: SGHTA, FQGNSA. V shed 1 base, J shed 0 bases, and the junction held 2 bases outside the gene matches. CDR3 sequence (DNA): TGTGCCAGCAGCTTAGGACTAGCGTTCTCCTACGAGCAGTACTTC. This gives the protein CASSLGLAFSYEQYF. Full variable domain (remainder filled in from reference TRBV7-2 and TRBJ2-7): GAGVSQSPSNKVTEKGKDVELRCDPISGHTALYWYRQSLGQGLEFLIYFQGNSAPDKSGLPSDRFSAERTGGSVSTLTIQRTQQEDSAVYLCASSLGLAFSYEQYFGPGTRLTVT.

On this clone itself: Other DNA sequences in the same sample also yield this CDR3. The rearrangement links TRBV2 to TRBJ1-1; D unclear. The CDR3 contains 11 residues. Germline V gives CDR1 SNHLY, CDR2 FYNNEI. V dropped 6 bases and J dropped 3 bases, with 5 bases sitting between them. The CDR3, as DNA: TGTGCCAGCAGCGGCGACACTGAAGCTTTCTTT. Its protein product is CASSGDTEAFF. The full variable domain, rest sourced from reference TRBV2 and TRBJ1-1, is EPEVTQTPSHQVTQMGQEVILRCVPISNHLYFYWYRQILGQKVEFLVSFYNNEISEKSEIFDDQFSVERPDGSNFTLKIRSTKLEDSAMYFCASSGDTEAFFGQGTRLTVV.

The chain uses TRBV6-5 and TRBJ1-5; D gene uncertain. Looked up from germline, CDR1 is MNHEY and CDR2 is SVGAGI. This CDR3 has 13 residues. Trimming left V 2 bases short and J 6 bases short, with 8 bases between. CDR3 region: CASSYGFSQPQHF. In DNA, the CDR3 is TGTGCCAGCAGTTACGGATTCTCTCAGCCCCAGCATTTT.

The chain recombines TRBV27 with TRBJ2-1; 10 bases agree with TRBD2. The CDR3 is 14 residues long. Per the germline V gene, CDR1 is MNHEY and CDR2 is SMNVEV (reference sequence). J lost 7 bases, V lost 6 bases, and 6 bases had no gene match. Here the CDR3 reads CASRTSGARNEQFF. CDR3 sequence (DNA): TGTGCCAGCAGAACTAGCGGGGCAAGGAATGAGCAGTTCTTC.

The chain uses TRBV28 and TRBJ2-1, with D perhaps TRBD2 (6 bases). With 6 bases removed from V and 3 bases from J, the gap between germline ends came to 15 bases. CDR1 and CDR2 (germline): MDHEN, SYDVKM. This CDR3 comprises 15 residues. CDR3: CASSSLAFNYNEQFF. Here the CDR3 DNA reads TGTGCCAGCAGCTCCCTAGCGTTTAACTACAATGAGCAGTTCTTC.

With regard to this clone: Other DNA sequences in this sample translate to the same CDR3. The CDR3: CASSRGRFTSTDTQYF. The CDR3 DNA follows: TGTGCCAGCAGTCGCGGCAGGTTCACTAGCACAGATACGCAGTATTTT. V and J are TRBV27 and TRBJ2-3; D gene ambiguous. Per germline, CDR1 MNHEY and CDR2 SMNVEV (reference sequence). The V and J ends lost 5 bases and 0 bases respectively, with 15 bases between them. The CDR3 is made up of 16 amino acids.

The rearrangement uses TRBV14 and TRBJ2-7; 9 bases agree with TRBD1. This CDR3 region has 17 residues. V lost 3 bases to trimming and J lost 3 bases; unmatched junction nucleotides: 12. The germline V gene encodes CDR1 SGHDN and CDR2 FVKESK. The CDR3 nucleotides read TGTGCCAGCAGCCACTCCAGAGCGAGACAGGGGGTCTACGAGCAGTACTTC. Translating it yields CASSHSRARQGVYEQYF.

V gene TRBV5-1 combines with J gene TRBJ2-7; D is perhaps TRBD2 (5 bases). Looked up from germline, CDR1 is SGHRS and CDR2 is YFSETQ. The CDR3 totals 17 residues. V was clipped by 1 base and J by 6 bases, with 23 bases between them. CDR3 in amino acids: CASSLRQDSQRTPEQYF. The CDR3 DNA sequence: TGCGCCAGCAGCTTGCGGCAGGACTCCCAACGAACACCCGAGCAGTACTTC.